One T cell receptor beta chain is described in this entry. The entry originates in a study of shared clonotypes between healthy human individuals. Here immunoSEQ multiplex PCR was the method, and the copy in TCRdb shows in-frame clones only, minus some. The profile shows approximately 530,000 clones, approximately 95% of them singletons. Per the germline V gene, CDR1 is MDHEN and CDR2 is SYDVKM. The CDR3 is 19 residues long. V dropped 5 bases and J dropped 5; count of bases not matched to a gene: 22. The TCR originated in a woman aged 25 to 39 in good health. This chain links TRBV28 with TRBJ2-7, with 9 bases lining up with TRBD2. What was sequenced was naive CD4+ T cells sorted from blood. Stated subset: CD45RA+ positively selected. CDR3 residues: CASSPPSKFSGRSHHEQYF. As DNA, the CDR3 is TGTGCCAGCAGTCCACCGAGTAAATTTAGCGGGAGAAGTCACCACGAGCAGTACTTC.